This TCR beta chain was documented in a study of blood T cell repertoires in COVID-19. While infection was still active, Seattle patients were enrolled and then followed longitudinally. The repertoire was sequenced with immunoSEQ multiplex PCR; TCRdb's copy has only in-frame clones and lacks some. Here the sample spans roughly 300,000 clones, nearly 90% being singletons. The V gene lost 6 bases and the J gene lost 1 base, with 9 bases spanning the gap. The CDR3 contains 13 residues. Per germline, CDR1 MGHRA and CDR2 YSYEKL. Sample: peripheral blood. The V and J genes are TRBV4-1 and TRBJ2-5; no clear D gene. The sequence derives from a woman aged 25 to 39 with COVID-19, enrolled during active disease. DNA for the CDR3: TGCGCCAGCAGTCGCAGTCTCCAAGAGACCCAGTACTTC. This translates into CASSRSLQETQYF.